This passage covers 22 T cell receptor beta chains from one sample sequenced in a study of shared clonotypes between healthy human individuals. Naive CD8 populations comprised CD45RO-negative cells positively selected for CCR7, excluding terminally differentiated effector memory CD45RA+ cells. Measured with immunoSEQ multiplex PCR; TCRdb has only the in-frame clones, and not every one. The sample lists about 590,000 clones; nearly 97% were seen once. The sequenced sample was naive CD8+ T cells sorted from blood. These receptors all stem from a young woman in good health.

This chain connects TRBV27 to TRBJ2-2, with D hard to call. The CDR3 consists of 13 residues. V lost 3 bases and J lost 6, with 8 bases in between. CDR1 MNHEY and CDR2 SMNVEV come from the germline V gene (reference sequence). The CDR3 here is CASSLLDSGELFF. The CDR3 DNA reads TGTGCCAGCAGTTTGCTAGACTCCGGGGAGCTGTTTTTT.

The chain carries TRBV5-4 and TRBJ2-7; 7 nucleotides agree with TRBD2. This CDR3 has 18 amino acids. Germline CDR1 reads SGHNT; CDR2 reads YYREEE (reference sequence). V was pared by 0 bases and J by 0 bases, with 12 bases of the junction left unmatched. This CDR3 reads CASSLVTILAESSYEQYF. CDR3 DNA: TGTGCCAGCAGCTTGGTGACTATCCTAGCGGAATCCTCCTACGAGCAGTACTTC.

V gene TRBV29-1 combines with J gene TRBJ2-7; 7 bases agree with TRBD2. The ends lost 7 bases at V and 1 base at J; junction bases unmatched: 4. Germline assignment: CDR1 SQVTM and CDR2 ANQGSEA. CDR3 size: 12 residues. The CDR3 spells CSGASGSYEQYF. CDR3 in DNA: TGCAGCGGGGCTAGCGGTTCCTACGAGCAGTACTTC.

The genes are TRBV15 and TRBJ2-5; D is unclear. Germline CDR1 LNHNV, CDR2 YYDKDF (reference sequence). This CDR3 has 13 residues. V gave up 1 base and J gave up 5 bases, with 8 bases separating them. Here the CDR3 DNA reads TGTGCCACCAGCAGAGTGCCCGACGAGACCCAGTACTTC. Amino acid sequence: CATSRVPDETQYF.

This clone has only one observation. V usage is TRBV7-2 and J usage is TRBJ2-5, with D perhaps matching TRBD2 (7 bases). This CDR3 region has 16 residues. Between the trimmed V and J ends, which lost 2 bases and 5 bases, there was a span of 18 bases. Germline assignment: CDR1 SGHTA and CDR2 FQGNSA. The CDR3, as DNA: TGTGCCAGCAGCTTAAATATCCCACAGGGAGGGGAGACCCAGTACTTC. Its translation: CASSLNIPQGGETQYF.

Concerning this clone: This specimen includes other DNA sequences encoding the same CDR3. The rearrangement joins TRBV7-9 to TRBJ1-1; D remains ambiguous. The CDR3 has 12 residues. The V gene lost 6 bases and the J gene lost 3 bases, with 8 bases spanning the gap. The germline V gene encodes CDR1 SEHNR and CDR2 FQNEAQ (reference sequence). DNA for the CDR3: TGTGCCAGCAGTTTCGGGGACACTGAAGCTTTCTTT. It encodes CASSFGDTEAFF.

As concerns this clone: Other DNA sequences from this sample encode an identical CDR3 as well. The J gene is TRBJ2-2, the V gene TRBV28, with TRBD1 as a possible D gene (5 bases). CDR1 and CDR2 from the germline V gene are MDHEN and SYDVKM. CDR3 length equals 14 residues. Trimming took 2 bases from V and 3 from J, leaving 7 bases between them. CDR3 sequence reads: CASSLQGDTGELFF. The CDR3 DNA reads TGTGCCAGCAGTTTACAGGGTGACACCGGGGAGCTGTTTTTT.

The chain uses TRBV28 and TRBJ2-1; 8 bases are a match to TRBD1. Germline V gives CDR1 MDHEN, CDR2 SYDVKM. Losses at the gene ends were 5 bases for V and 0 bases for J; bases not matched to a gene: 9. The CDR3 totals 17 residues. The CDR3 sequence is CASSLHRGMSSYNEQFF. DNA of the CDR3: TGTGCCAGCAGTCTTCACAGGGGGATGAGCTCCTACAATGAGCAGTTCTTC.

V and J are TRBV9 and TRBJ2-2; 8 bases fit TRBD2. This CDR3 has 15 residues. Per germline, CDR1 SGDLS and CDR2 YYNGEE. Germline trimming cut 3 bases from V and 5 bases from J; bases unmatched to any gene: 6. CDR3 nucleotides: TGTGCCAGCAGCGGAGGACTAGCAGGGACCGGGGAGCTGTTTTTT. It yields the protein CASSGGLAGTGELFF.

In DNA form, the CDR3 reads TGTGCCAGCAGGAGACCCACGGATACCTACGAGCAGTACTTC. Residues: CASRRPTDTYEQYF. J is TRBJ2-7 and V is TRBV21-1. TRBV21-1 is annotated as a pseudogene. This CDR3 contains 14 residues.

The V gene is TRBV2, the J gene TRBJ2-7; 13 bases agree with TRBD2. CDR1 and CDR2 from the germline V gene are SNHLY and FYNNEI. The ends lost 6 bases at V and 4 bases at J; junction bases unmatched: 9. The CDR3 totals 16 residues. CDR3 nucleotide sequence: TGTGCCAGCAGCCGAATACTAGCGGGAGGGCCTTACGAGCAGTACTTC. It encodes CASSRILAGGPYEQYF.

The chain uses TRBV28 and TRBJ2-1; TRBD2 matches at 9 bases. The V and J ends lost 3 bases and 4 bases, in that order; junction bases with no gene match: 4. Germline assignment: CDR1 MDHEN and CDR2 SYDVKM. This CDR3 spans 15 amino acids. This CDR3 is CASSLVAGGYNEQFF. CDR3 nucleotide sequence: TGTGCCAGCAGTTTGGTGGCGGGAGGGTACAATGAGCAGTTCTTC.

The gene calls are TRBV5-8 and TRBJ2-7, with 8 bases identical to TRBD1. The CDR3 consists of 15 residues. Looked up from germline, CDR1 is SGHTS and CDR2 is YDEGEE. Germline trimming cut 0 bases from V and 5 bases from J; bases unmatched to any gene: 7. The CDR3 spells CASSLGTGFMDEQYF. The CDR3 coding sequence is TGTGCCAGCAGCTTGGGGACAGGGTTTATGGACGAGCAGTACTTC.

V is TRBV5-6 and J is TRBJ1-6, with 7 bases aligning to TRBD1. The CDR3 is made up of 14 amino acids. The germline V gene encodes CDR1 SGHDT and CDR2 YYEEEE. Losses at the gene ends were 2 bases for V and 10 bases for J; bases not matched to a gene: 6. CDR3 residues: CASSFGTGVSPLHF. The CDR3 DNA reads as TGTGCCAGCAGCTTTGGTACAGGGGTCTCACCCCTCCACTTT.

J is TRBJ1-2 and V is TRBV7-7, with 9 bases aligning to TRBD1. The CDR3 extends over 15 amino acids. Germline CDR1 SSHAT, CDR2 FNYEAQ (reference sequence). V was pared by 4 bases and J by 4 bases, with 7 bases of the junction left unmatched. CDR3 sequence: CASSYRRTGVYGYTF. The CDR3, as DNA: TGTGCCAGCAGCTATCGCCGGACAGGGGTCTATGGCTACACCTTC.

This chain connects TRBV7-6 to TRBJ2-1; 9 bases agree with TRBD2. CDR3 length: 15 amino acids. Germline-derived CDR1 and CDR2 are SGHVS and FNYEAQ. J gave up 9 bases and V 4 bases, and 10 bases lay outside the gene matches. CDR3 loop: CASSSGLAPGGEQFF. The DNA of the CDR3 is TGTGCCAGCAGCTCTGGACTAGCGCCGGGCGGTGAGCAGTTCTTC.

The rearrangement joins TRBV27 to TRBJ2-5; D is possibly TRBD2 (5 bases). The CDR3 totals 14 residues. The germline gives CDR1 MNHEY, CDR2 SMNVEV (reference sequence). Trimming removed 2 bases at V and 5 bases at J, with 12 bases between. The CDR3 coding sequence is TGTGCCAGCAGTTTAACCCCCGGGGTTGAGACCCAGTACTTC. As protein: CASSLTPGVETQYF.

In the case of this clone: Other DNA variants within this sample encode the same CDR3. This rearrangement joins TRBV19 to TRBJ2-7, with TRBD2 identical over 10 bases. The CDR3 is 16 amino acids. The V gene's germline CDR1 is LNHDA and CDR2 SQIVND (reference sequence). J lost 0 bases, V lost 4 bases, and 6 bases had no gene match. CDR3 DNA: TGTGCCAGTAGTAAACTAGCGGGAACCAGCTCCTACGAGCAGTACTTC. It specifies CASSKLAGTSSYEQYF.

The V call is TRBV5-4, the J call TRBJ2-7, with a possible D match to TRBD2 (6 bases). Trimming removed 4 bases at V and 7 bases at J, with 15 bases between. CDR3 length: 13 residues. Germline loops: CDR1 SGHNT, CDR2 YYREEE (reference sequence). CDR3 in DNA: TGTGCCAGCAGCCCCCCAGATGGGGGGGAGCAGTACTTC. It yields the protein CASSPPDGGEQYF.

The rearrangement uses TRBV11-2 and TRBJ2-3, with 8 bases identical to TRBD2. J gave up 0 bases and V 5 bases, and 16 bases lay outside the gene matches. Germline CDR1 reads SGHAT; CDR2 reads FQNNGV. The CDR3 contains 19 residues. CDR3: CASSPPFRVAGSSTDTQYF. DNA of the CDR3: TGTGCCAGCAGCCCCCCTTTTCGGGTAGCGGGATCTAGCACAGATACGCAGTATTTT.

This sequence joins TRBV13 and TRBJ2-1; no firm D call. With 5 bases removed from V and 7 bases from J, the gap between germline ends came to 18 bases. Germline CDR1 reads PRHDT; CDR2 reads FYEKMQ (reference sequence). The CDR3 runs 15 residues. As DNA, the CDR3 is TGTGCCAGCAGCCCCACCCTAGTCGTGTCGAATGAGCAGTTCTTC. Protein: CASSPTLVVSNEQFF. The full variable domain, with the rest looked up from reference TRBV13 and TRBJ2-1, is AAGVIQSPRHLIKEKRETATLKCYPIPRHDTVYWYQQGPGQDPQFLISFYEKMQSDKGSIPDRFSAQQFSDYHSELNMSSLELGDSALYFCASSPTLVVSNEQFFGPGTRLTVL.

The chain carries TRBV7-2 and TRBJ2-7; weak D call: TRBD1 (6 bases). Germline-derived CDR1 and CDR2 are SGHTA and FQGNSA. CDR3 length: 15 amino acids. Trimming removed 1 base at V and 3 bases at J, with 13 bases between. CDR3 residues: CASSLVGTKNYEQYF. The DNA of the CDR3 is TGTGCCAGCAGCTTAGTAGGGACAAAGAACTACGAGCAGTACTTC.